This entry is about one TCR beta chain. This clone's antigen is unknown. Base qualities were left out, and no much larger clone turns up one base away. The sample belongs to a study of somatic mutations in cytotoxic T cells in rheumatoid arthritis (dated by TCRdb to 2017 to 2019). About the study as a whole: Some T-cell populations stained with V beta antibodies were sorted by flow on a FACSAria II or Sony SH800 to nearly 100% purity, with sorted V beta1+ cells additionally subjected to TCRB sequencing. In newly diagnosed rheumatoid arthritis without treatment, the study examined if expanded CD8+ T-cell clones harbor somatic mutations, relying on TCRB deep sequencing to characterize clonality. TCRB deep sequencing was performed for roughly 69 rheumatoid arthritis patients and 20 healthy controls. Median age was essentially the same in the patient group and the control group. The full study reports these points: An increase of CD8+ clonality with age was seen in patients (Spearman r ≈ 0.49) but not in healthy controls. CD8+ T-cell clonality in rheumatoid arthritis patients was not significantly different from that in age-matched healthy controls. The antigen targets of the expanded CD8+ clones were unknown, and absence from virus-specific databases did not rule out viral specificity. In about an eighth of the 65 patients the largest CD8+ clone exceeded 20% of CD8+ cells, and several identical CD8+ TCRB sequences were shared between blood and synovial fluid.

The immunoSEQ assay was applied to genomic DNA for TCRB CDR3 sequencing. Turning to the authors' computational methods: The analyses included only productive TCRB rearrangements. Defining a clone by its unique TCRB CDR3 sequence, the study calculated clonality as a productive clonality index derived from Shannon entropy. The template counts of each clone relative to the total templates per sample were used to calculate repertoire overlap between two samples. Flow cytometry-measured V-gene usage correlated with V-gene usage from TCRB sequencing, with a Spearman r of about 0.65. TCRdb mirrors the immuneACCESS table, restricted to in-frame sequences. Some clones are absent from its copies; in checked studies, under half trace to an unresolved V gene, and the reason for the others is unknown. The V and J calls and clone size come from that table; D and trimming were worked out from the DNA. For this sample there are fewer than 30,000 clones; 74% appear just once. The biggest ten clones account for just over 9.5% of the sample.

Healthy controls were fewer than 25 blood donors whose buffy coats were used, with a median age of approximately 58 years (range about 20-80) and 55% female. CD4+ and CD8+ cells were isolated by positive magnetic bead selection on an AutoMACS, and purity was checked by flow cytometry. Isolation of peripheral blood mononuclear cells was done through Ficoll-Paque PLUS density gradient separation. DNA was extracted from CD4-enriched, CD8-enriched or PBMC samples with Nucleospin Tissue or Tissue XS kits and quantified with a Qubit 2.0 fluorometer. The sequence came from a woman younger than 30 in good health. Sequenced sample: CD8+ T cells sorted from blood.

The nucleotides are TGTGCCAGCATTCAGCGGGGGTTACAAGAGACCCAGTACTTC. This encodes CASIQRGLQETQYF. Recombination connected TRBV2 to TRBJ2-5; 8 junctional bases match TRBD2. The CDR3 numbers 14 residues from cysteine through phenylalanine. CDR3 DNA only is kept here, 42 bases in frame from base 1. V loses 7 bases at its end and J loses 2 bases; junction bases beyond the gene matches: 6. The germline V gene supplies CDR1 SNHLY and CDR2 FYNNEI.